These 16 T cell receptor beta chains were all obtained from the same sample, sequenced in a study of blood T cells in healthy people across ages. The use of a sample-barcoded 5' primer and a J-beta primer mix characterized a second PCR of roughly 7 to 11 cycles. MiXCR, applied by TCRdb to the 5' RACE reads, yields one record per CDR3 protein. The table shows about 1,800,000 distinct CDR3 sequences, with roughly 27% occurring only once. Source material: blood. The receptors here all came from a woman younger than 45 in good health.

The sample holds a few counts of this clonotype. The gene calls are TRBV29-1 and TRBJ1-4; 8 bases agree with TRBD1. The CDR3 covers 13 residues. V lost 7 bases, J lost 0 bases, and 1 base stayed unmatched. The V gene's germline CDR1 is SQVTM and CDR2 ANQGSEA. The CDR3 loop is CSATGATNEKLFF. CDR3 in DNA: TGCAGCGCGACAGGGGCAACTAATGAAAAACTGTTTTTT. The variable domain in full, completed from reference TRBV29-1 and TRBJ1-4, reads SAVISQKPSRDICQRGTSLTIQCQVDSQVTMMFWYRQQPGQSLTLIATANQGSEATYESGFVIDKFPISRPNLTFSTLTVSNMSPEDSSIYLCSATGATNEKLFFGSGTQLSVL.

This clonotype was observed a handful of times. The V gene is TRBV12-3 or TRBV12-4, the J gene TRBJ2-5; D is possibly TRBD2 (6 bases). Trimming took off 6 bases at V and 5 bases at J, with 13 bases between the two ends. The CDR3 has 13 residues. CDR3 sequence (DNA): TGTGCCAGCAGAGTCGGGAGTGTGGAGACCCAGTACTTC. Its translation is CASRVGSVETQYF.

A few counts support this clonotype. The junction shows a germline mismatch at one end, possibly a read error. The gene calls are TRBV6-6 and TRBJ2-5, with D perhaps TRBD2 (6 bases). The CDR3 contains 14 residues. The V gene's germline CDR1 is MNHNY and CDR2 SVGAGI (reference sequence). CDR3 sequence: CASSLGGVEETLYF. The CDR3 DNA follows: TGTGCCAGCAGTTTGGGCGGGGTAGAAGAGACCCTGTACTTC.

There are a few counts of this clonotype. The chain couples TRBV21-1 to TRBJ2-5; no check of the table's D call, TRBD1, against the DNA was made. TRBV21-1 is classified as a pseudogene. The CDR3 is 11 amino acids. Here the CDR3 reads CASSPWRSQYF. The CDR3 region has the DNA TGTGCCAGCAGCCCCTGGAGGTCCCAGTACTTC.

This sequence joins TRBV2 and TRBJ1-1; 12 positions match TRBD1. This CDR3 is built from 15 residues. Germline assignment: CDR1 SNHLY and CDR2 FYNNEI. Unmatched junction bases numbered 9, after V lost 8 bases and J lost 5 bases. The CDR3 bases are TGTGCCAGCTGCCGGGACAGGGGGCCAGGGACTGAAGCTTTCTTT. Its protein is CASCRDRGPGTEAFF.

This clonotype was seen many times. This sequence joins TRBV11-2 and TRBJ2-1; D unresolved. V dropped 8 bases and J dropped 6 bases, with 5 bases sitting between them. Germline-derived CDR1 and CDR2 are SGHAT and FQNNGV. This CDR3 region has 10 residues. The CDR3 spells CASGRNEQFF. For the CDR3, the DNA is TGTGCCAGCGGGCGCAATGAGCAGTTCTTC.

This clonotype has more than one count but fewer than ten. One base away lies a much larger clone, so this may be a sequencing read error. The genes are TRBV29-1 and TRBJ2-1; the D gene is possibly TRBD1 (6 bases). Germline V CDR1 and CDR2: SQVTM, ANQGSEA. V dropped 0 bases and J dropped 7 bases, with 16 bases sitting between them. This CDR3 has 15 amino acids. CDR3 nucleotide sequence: TGCAGCGTTGAAGAGTGGACAGTGGGCATGAATGAGCAGTTCTTC. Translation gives CSVEEWTVGMNEQFF.

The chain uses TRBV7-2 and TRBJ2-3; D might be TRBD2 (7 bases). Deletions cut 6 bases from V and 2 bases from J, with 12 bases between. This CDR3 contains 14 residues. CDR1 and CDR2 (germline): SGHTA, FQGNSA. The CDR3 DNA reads TGTGCCAGCAGTGAGGGGGGGCCCACAGATACGCAGTATTTT. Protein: CASSEGGPTDTQYF. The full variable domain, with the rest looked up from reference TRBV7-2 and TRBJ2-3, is GAGVSQSPSNKVTEKGKDVELRCDPISGHTALYWYRQSLGQGLEFLIYFQGNSAPDKSGLPSDRFSAERTGGSVSTLTIQRTQQEDSAVYLCASSEGGPTDTQYFGPGTRLTVL.

CDR3 DNA sequence: TGTGCCAGCAGTTTAACCTCGGGGGAGCGGAATGAGCAGTTCTTC. It yields the protein CASSLTSGERNEQFF. The V gene is TRBV12-3 or TRBV12-4, the J gene TRBJ2-1; D is possibly TRBD2 (6 bases). The length of the CDR3 is 15 residues. V lost 2 bases and J 7 bases, leaving 15 bases between the germline ends.

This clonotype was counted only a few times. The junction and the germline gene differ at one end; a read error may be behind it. CDR3 sequence: CSAAPGQILPNHGYTF. The CDR3 coding sequence is TGCAGTGCCGCACCGGGACAGATCCTTCCTAACCATGGCTACACCTTC. The genes are TRBV20-1 and TRBJ1-2; TRBD1 agrees at 7 bases. This CDR3 spans 16 amino acids. Germline V CDR1 and CDR2: DFQATT, SNEGSKA (reference sequence).

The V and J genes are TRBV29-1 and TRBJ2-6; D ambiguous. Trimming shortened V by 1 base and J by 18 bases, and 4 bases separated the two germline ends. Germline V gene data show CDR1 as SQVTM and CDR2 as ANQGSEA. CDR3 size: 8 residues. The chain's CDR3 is CSVEGGTF. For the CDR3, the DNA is TGCAGCGTTGAAGGTGGGACTTTC.

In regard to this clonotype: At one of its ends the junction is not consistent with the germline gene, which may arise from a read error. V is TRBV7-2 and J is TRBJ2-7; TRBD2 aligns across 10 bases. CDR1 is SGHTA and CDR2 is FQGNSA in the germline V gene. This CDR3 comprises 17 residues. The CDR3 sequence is CASSLASGGAAAYEQYF. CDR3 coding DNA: TGCGCCAGCAGCTTAGCTAGCGGGGGTGCGGCTGCCTACGAGCAGTACTTC.

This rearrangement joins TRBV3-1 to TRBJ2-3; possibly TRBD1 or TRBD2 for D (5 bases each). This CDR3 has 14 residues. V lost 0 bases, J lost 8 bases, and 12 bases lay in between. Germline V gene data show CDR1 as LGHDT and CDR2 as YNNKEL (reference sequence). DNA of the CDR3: TGTGCCAGCAGCCAAGAGGTGGATGGGGGTACGCAGTATTTT. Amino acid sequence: CASSQEVDGGTQYF.

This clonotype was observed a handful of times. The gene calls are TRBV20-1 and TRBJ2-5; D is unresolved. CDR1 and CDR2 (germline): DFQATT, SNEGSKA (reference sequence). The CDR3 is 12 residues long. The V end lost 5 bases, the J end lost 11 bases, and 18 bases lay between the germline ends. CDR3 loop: CSALPNCNDQYF. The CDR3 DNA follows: TGCAGTGCTTTACCTAACTGCAATGATCAGTACTTC.

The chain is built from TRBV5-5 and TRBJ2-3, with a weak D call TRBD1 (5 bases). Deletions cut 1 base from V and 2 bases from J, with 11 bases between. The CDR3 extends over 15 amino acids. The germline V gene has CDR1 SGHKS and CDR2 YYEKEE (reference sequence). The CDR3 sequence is CASSLQGRITDTQYF. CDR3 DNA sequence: TGTGCCAGCAGCTTGCAGGGTAGAATCACAGATACGCAGTATTTT.

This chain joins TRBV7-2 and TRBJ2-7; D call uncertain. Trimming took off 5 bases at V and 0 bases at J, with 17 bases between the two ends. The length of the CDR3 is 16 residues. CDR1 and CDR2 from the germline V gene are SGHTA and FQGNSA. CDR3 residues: CASSPTPTRSSYEQYF. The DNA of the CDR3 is TGTGCCAGCAGCCCGACCCCGACAAGGAGCTCCTACGAGCAGTACTTC.